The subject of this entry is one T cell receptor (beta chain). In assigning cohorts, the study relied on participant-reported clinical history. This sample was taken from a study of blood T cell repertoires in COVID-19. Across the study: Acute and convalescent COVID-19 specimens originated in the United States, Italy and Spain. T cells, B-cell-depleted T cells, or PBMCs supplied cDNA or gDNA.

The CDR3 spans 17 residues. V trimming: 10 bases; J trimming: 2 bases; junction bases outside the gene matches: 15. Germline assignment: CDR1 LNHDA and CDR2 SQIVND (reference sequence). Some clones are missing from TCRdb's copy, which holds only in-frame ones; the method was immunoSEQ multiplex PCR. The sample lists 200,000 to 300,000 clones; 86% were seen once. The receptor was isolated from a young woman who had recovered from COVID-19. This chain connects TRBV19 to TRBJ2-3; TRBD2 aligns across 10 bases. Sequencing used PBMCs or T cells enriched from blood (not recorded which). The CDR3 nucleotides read TGTGCCACCAGCAAGAGGACTAGCGGAGACCTCACAGATACGCAGTATTTT. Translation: CATSKRTSGDLTDTQYF.